The next 18 T cell receptor beta chains were all read from a single sample in a study of radiotherapy plus CTLA-4 blockade in lung cancer. The assay was immunoSEQ multiplex PCR, and TCRdb's table has in-frame clones only and misses some. This sample has some 23,000 clones, with about 73% found just once. The input for sequencing was peripheral blood, taken from a patient treated with radiotherapy plus ipilimumab. The receptors come from a human donor with non-small cell lung cancer who had stable disease on radiotherapy plus ipilimumab.

This chain links TRBV28 with TRBJ1-5; the D is unclear. V lost 6 bases and J 0 bases, leaving 12 bases between the germline ends. The CDR3 runs to 15 residues. CDR1 and CDR2 (germline): MDHEN, SYDVKM. CDR3 amino acids: CASRLGGLSNQPQHF. DNA of the CDR3: TGTGCCAGCAGACTTGGAGGACTTAGCAATCAGCCCCAGCATTTT.

The J gene is TRBJ2-7, the V gene TRBV4-2; 9 bases fit TRBD2. The CDR3 spans 17 residues. Per germline, CDR1 LGHNA and CDR2 YNFKEQ. The V gene end was trimmed by 0 bases and the J gene end by 6 bases; junction bases not matched to a gene: 12. The CDR3 DNA reads as TGTGCCAGCAGCCAAGATCGAGCGGCGGGAGGGCCGGTCGAGCAGTACTTC. Translating it yields CASSQDRAAGGPVEQYF.

This rearrangement joins TRBV2 to TRBJ2-7; no clear D. The germline V and J ends were trimmed by 5 bases and 6 bases, with 5 bases remaining between them. From germline, CDR1 is SNHLY and CDR2 FYNNEI. This CDR3 has 10 residues. The CDR3 spells CASSLFEQYF. CDR3 DNA sequence: TGTGCCAGCAGTTTATTCGAGCAGTACTTC.

The chain couples TRBV5-1 to TRBJ2-5; 9 bases line up with TRBD2. CDR3 size: 16 residues. Per germline, CDR1 SGHRS and CDR2 YFSETQ. V was clipped by 4 bases and J by 5 bases; unmatched bases: 12. CDR3 sequence reads: CASSPSPGLALETQYF. In DNA, the CDR3 is TGCGCCAGCAGCCCATCCCCGGGACTAGCTTTGGAGACCCAGTACTTC.

The chain joins TRBV19 to TRBJ1-2; D ambiguous. Germline CDR1 LNHDA, CDR2 SQIVND (reference sequence). The CDR3 contains 12 residues. The V and J ends lost 10 bases and 7 bases respectively, with 16 bases between them. CDR3 nucleotide sequence: TGTGCCACCCTAAGGGCGGCCTCTGGCTACACCTTC. Translating gives CATLRAASGYTF.

The chain recombines TRBV11-2 with TRBJ1-2, with TRBD1 matching over 8 bases. Germline V gene lookup returns CDR1 SGHAT and CDR2 FQNNGV. The CDR3 consists of 16 residues. The trim removed 1 base at V and 3 bases at J, leaving 7 bases unmatched. CDR3 bases: TGTGCCAGCAGCTTAGGGACAGGGACACATCACTATGGCTACACCTTC. It translates to CASSLGTGTHHYGYTF.

This clone was found a few times. This sequence joins TRBV6-1 and TRBJ2-7, with 7 bases matching TRBD2. The CDR3 has 16 amino acids. With 4 bases clipped from V and 5 bases from J, the junction kept 14 bases outside the gene matches. Germline V lookup: CDR1 MNHNS, CDR2 SASEGT. CDR3 sequence (DNA): TGTGCCAGCAGTGTTACCACGTGGGGAGGGTCTGACGAGCAGTACTTC. The encoded protein is CASSVTTWGGSDEQYF.

This sequence joins TRBV4-1 and TRBJ2-3; possible D gene TRBD1, 5 bases. The CDR3 length is 18 residues. CDR1 and CDR2 from the germline V gene are MGHRA and YSYEKL. Trimming took 0 bases from V and 1 from J, leaving 17 bases between them. The DNA of the CDR3 is TGCGCCAGCAGCCAAGATCTCAGGACACAACTCCGCACAGATACGCAGTATTTT. It codes for CASSQDLRTQLRTDTQYF.

The rearrangement joins TRBV6-4 to TRBJ1-2, with D unresolved. The CDR3 consists of 17 residues. V dropped 5 bases and J dropped 4 bases, with 23 bases sitting between them. From germline, CDR1 is MRHNA and CDR2 SNTAGT. The DNA of the CDR3 is TGTGCCAGCAGTCCGAACCCCCCACACGGAAAGACCTATGGCTACACCTTC. It specifies CASSPNPPHGKTYGYTF.

Comments on this clone: Within the sample, other DNA sequences also encode this same CDR3. The chain is built from TRBV5-1 and TRBJ1-1; D remains unclear. CDR3 length equals 15 residues. CDR1 and CDR2 from the germline V gene are SGHRS and YFSETQ. V lost 4 bases and J lost 1, with 14 bases in between. The CDR3 DNA reads TGCGCCAGCAGCCCCGGGAGGTTCGGGAACACTGAAGCTTTCTTT. Translation: CASSPGRFGNTEAFF. The variable domain in full, completed from reference TRBV5-1 and TRBJ1-1, reads KAGVTQTPRYLIKTRGQQVTLSCSPISGHRSVSWYQQTPGQGLQFLFEYFSETQRNKGNFPGRFSGRQFSNSRSEMNVSTLELGDSALYLCASSPGRFGNTEAFFGQGTRLTVV.

This clone was counted between two and nine times. The J gene is TRBJ2-3, the V gene TRBV27; D gene ambiguous. CDR1 and CDR2 from the germline V gene are MNHEY and SMNVEV (reference sequence). V lost 2 bases, J lost 4 bases, and 13 bases lay in between. The CDR3 covers 15 residues. The CDR3 DNA sequence: TGTGCCAGCAGTTTAGCGGTTTGGGATTCAGATACGCAGTATTTT. Encoded protein: CASSLAVWDSDTQYF.

In this sample, this clone turned up once. V gene TRBV7-2 combines with J gene TRBJ2-1, with TRBD2 identical over 7 bases. The CDR3 sequence is 22 residues long. The V gene end was trimmed by 0 bases and the J gene end by 6 bases; junction bases not matched to a gene: 26. CDR1 and CDR2 (germline): SGHTA, FQGNSA. Written as DNA, the CDR3 is TGTGCCAGCAGCTTAGCGGCGACTAGCAATTTGAGGGGCTATGGGCGGCTCAATGAGCAGTTCTTC. Protein: CASSLAATSNLRGYGRLNEQFF. Full variable domain (rest looked up from reference TRBV7-2 and TRBJ2-1): GAGVSQSPSNKVTEKGKDVELRCDPISGHTALYWYRQSLGQGLEFLIYFQGNSAPDKSGLPSDRFSAERTGGSVSTLTIQRTQQEDSAVYLCASSLAATSNLRGYGRLNEQFFGPGTRLTVL.

The J gene is TRBJ1-2, the V gene TRBV19; the match to TRBD1 covers 12 bases. The J segment lost 7 bases and the V segment lost 7 bases, leaving 13 bases of the junction unmatched. CDR1 and CDR2 (germline): LNHDA, SQIVND (reference sequence). The CDR3 loop spans 16 amino acids. CDR3 in DNA: TGTGCCAGTACCCCAACCACCGGGACAGGGGGCTCTGGCTACACCTTC. Protein sequence: CASTPTTGTGGSGYTF.

The chain has TRBV4-1 and TRBJ2-5; D ambiguous. Trimming pared 1 base from V and 3 bases from J, leaving 9 bases between. CDR1 and CDR2 from the germline V gene are MGHRA and YSYEKL. The CDR3 length is 14 residues. The CDR3 reads CASSQAGKEETQYF. In DNA form, the CDR3 reads TGCGCCAGCAGCCAAGCTGGAAAAGAAGAGACCCAGTACTTC.

The chain employs TRBV25-1 and TRBJ2-2, with a tentative D call TRBD2 (6 bases). Germline CDR1 MGHDK, CDR2 SYGVNS. Trimming shortened V by 6 bases and J by 3 bases, and 17 bases separated the two germline ends. This CDR3 comprises 16 residues. CDR3 coding DNA: TGTGCCAGCAGGGATCCTAGGGGAGGCGACACCGGGGAGCTGTTTTTT. This gives the protein CASRDPRGGDTGELFF.

This sequence joins TRBV5-6 and TRBJ2-5; D is possibly TRBD2 (7 bases). This CDR3 has 15 residues. Trimming removed 0 bases from V and 4 bases from J, with 13 bases in between. Germline lookup yields CDR1 SGHDT and CDR2 YYEEEE. In DNA, the CDR3 is TGTGCCAGCAGCTTGGGGGAGGGAGGGGGAGAGACCCAGTACTTC. It specifies CASSLGEGGGETQYF.

V gene TRBV19 combines with J gene TRBJ1-1; no firm D call. Per germline, CDR1 LNHDA and CDR2 SQIVND (reference sequence). The CDR3 has 13 residues. Trimming pared 5 bases from V and 3 bases from J, leaving 10 bases between. CDR3 region: CASSPTGYTEAFF. DNA of the CDR3: TGTGCCAGTAGTCCCACCGGTTACACTGAAGCTTTCTTT. The full variable domain, completed using reference TRBV19 and TRBJ1-1, is DGGITQSPKYLFRKEGQNVTLSCEQNLNHDAMYWYRQDPGQGLRLIYYSQIVNDFQKGDIAEGYSVSREKKESFPLTVTSAQKNPTAFYLCASSPTGYTEAFFGQGTRLTVV.

The chain has TRBV9 and TRBJ1-4, with 7 bases identical to TRBD1. The V gene end was trimmed by 4 bases and the J gene end by 3 bases; junction bases not matched to a gene: 3. Germline assignment: CDR1 SGDLS and CDR2 YYNGEE. The CDR3 is 14 amino acids. CDR3 protein: CASSPGGANEKLFF. CDR3 DNA sequence: TGTGCCAGCAGCCCAGGGGGGGCTAATGAAAAACTGTTTTTT.